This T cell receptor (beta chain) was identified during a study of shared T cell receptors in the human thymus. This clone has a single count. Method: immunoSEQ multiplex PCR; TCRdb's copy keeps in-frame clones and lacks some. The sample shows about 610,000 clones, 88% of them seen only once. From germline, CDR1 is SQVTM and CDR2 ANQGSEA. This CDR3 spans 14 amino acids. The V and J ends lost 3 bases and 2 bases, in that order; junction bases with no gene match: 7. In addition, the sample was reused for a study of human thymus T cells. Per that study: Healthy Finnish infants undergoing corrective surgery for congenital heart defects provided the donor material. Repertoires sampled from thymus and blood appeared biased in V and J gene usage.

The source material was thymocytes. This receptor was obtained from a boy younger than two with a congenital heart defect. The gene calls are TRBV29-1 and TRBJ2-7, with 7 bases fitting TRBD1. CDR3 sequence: CSVDLGTDTYEQYF. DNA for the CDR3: TGCAGCGTTGATTTAGGGACAGATACCTACGAGCAGTACTTC.